The 19 T cell receptor beta chains listed next were all sequenced from one sample in a study of blood T cells in healthy people across ages. Alongside a J-beta primer mix, a sample-barcoded 5' primer served in a second PCR lasting about 7 to 11 cycles. A single record per CDR3 protein comes from TCRdb applying MiXCR to the 5' RACE reads. The sample lists under 950,000 distinct CDR3 sequences; 20% to 25% were seen once. The sequencing sample was made of blood. Every receptor here comes from a man between 65 and 85 years old in good health.

This clonotype was seen only a few times. A read error may account for a junction end that differs from germline. The chain combines TRBV7-8 with TRBJ1-5; D is ambiguous. The CDR3 sequence is 15 residues long. From germline, CDR1 is SGHVS and CDR2 FQNEAQ. CDR3 in DNA: TGTGCCGGCAGCTTATTGGCATACAGCAATCAGCCCCAGCATTTT. Protein sequence: CAGSLLAYSNQPQHF.

DNA for the CDR3: TGTGCCAGCAGTTACTCGAGCGGGACTAGCGGGTCTGAGCAGTTCTTC. Its protein is CASSYSSGTSGSEQFF. The gene calls are TRBV6-5 and TRBJ2-1; TRBD2 agrees at 12 bases. This CDR3 has 16 amino acids. Germline V CDR1 and CDR2: MNHEY, SVGAGI. Unmatched junction bases numbered 6, after V lost 0 bases and J lost 9 bases.

The CDR3 sequence: CASSQRFTGELFF. In DNA, the CDR3 is TGTGCCAGCAGCCAGAGGTTTACCGGGGAGCTGTTTTTT. This chain connects TRBV3-1 to TRBJ2-2, with D hard to call. The V and J ends lost 3 bases and 5 bases respectively, with 7 bases between them. Germline-derived CDR1 and CDR2 are LGHDT and YNNKEL (reference sequence). The length of the CDR3 is 13 residues.

This clonotype came up a few times. The V call is TRBV29-1, the J call TRBJ1-1; D is possibly TRBD1 (5 bases). V shed 4 bases and J shed 1 base, with 10 bases lying between them. The CDR3 is 13 residues long. Germline V CDR1 and CDR2: SQVTM, ANQGSEA. As DNA, the CDR3 is TGCAGCGTTGCGTACAGGCAGAACACTGAAGCTTTCTTT. Its protein product is CSVAYRQNTEAFF.

The table lists this clonotype with a few counts. V and J are TRBV27 and TRBJ2-2; 8 nucleotides agree with TRBD1. Germline CDR1 reads MNHEY; CDR2 reads SMNVEV (reference sequence). With 5 bases clipped from V and 8 bases from J, the junction kept 13 bases outside the gene matches. The CDR3 is 16 residues long. DNA of the CDR3: TGTGCCAGCAGTCTACCCGGACAGGGAGTGACGGGGGAGCTGTTTTTT. It translates to CASSLPGQGVTGELFF.

This clonotype has more than one count but fewer than ten. The chain uses TRBV14 and TRBJ2-7; a weak D match, TRBD2 (5 bases). Trimming shortened V by 5 bases and J by 4 bases, and 15 bases separated the two germline ends. From germline, CDR1 is SGHDN and CDR2 FVKESK. This CDR3 is 14 amino acids long. The CDR3, as DNA: TGTGCCAGCAGCTTTAACCGGGGTGCGTACGAGCAGTACTTC. It encodes CASSFNRGAYEQYF.

The sample holds a few counts of this clonotype. This chain uses TRBV4-3 with TRBJ2-5, with D perhaps TRBD2 (5 bases). The J call is uncertain, as TRBJ2-1 better fits the DNA end. This CDR3 is built from 17 residues. Germline assignment: CDR1 LGHNA and CDR2 YSLEER. The CDR3 spells CASSQIWAGLTYNEQFF. The CDR3 DNA sequence: TGCGCCAGCAGCCAAATTTGGGCAGGACTTACGTACAATGAGCAGTTCTTC.

This clonotype was observed a few times. The junction departs from the called germline gene at one end, perhaps through a read error. The genes are TRBV12-3 or TRBV12-4 and TRBJ1-2; no firm D call. The length of the CDR3 is 13 residues. CDR3 loop: CASSPGLFYGCTF. Here the CDR3 DNA reads TGTGCCAGCAGTCCAGGACTTTTCTATGGCTGCACCTTC.

This clonotype was found a few times. The rearrangement links TRBV5-1 to TRBJ2-1; TRBD2 aligns across 7 bases. V lost 1 base to trimming and J lost 5 bases; unmatched junction nucleotides: 6. Per germline, CDR1 SGHRS and CDR2 YFSETQ. This CDR3 has 15 residues. CDR3 amino acids: CASSLQWDYHNEQFF. CDR3 in DNA: TGCGCCAGCAGCTTGCAGTGGGACTACCACAATGAGCAGTTCTTC.

This chain uses TRBV12-3 or TRBV12-4 with TRBJ2-7; TRBD2 matches 9 bases. This CDR3 has 15 residues. The V and J ends lost 4 bases and 2 bases, in that order; junction bases with no gene match: 6. The CDR3: CASSSAGGLTYEQYF. DNA of the CDR3: TGTGCCAGCAGTTCAGCGGGGGGACTTACCTACGAGCAGTACTTC.

This clonotype has just one count. A read error is possible here, since a much larger clone lies one base away. The V call is TRBV27, the J call TRBJ2-3; D gene uncertain. The CDR3 extends over 11 amino acids. Germline assignment: CDR1 MNHEY and CDR2 SMNVEV (reference sequence). The CDR3 reads CANSLSNTQYF. CDR3 nucleotides: TGTGCCAACAGTTTATCTAATACGCAGTATTTT.

V and J are TRBV5-1 and TRBJ2-1; D gene uncertain. V was shortened by 4 bases and J by 3 bases, with 11 bases between the two germline ends. The germline V gene has CDR1 SGHRS and CDR2 YFSETQ. The CDR3 sequence is 14 residues long. The CDR3 nucleotides are TGCGCCAGCAGCAGCTCTAGTAGCTACAATGAGCAGTTCTTC. Its translation: CASSSSSSYNEQFF.

This clonotype was seen a handful of times. The genes are TRBV29-1 and TRBJ1-2, with D tentatively TRBD1 (5 bases). The CDR3 sequence is 14 residues long. The V end was cut by 5 bases, the J end by 0 bases, with 13 bases between. Germline CDR1 SQVTM, CDR2 ANQGSEA. CDR3 bases: TGCAGCGTTACCCAAGGGACCTCTAACTATGGCTACACCTTC. This translates into CSVTQGTSNYGYTF.

The chain employs TRBV3-1 and TRBJ1-3, with D possibly matching TRBD1 (5 bases). Trimming shortened V by 3 bases and J by 0 bases, and 12 bases separated the two germline ends. The CDR3 runs 16 residues. Germline-derived CDR1 and CDR2 are LGHDT and YNNKEL (reference sequence). The CDR3 DNA follows: TGTGCCAGCAGCCACACAGGCGTGTCCTCTGGAAACACCATATATTTT. This encodes CASSHTGVSSGNTIYF.

The chain uses TRBV5-5 and TRBJ2-6; tentatively, D is TRBD1 (5 bases). Germline V gene sequence: CDR1 SGHKS, CDR2 YYEKEE (reference sequence). The CDR3 covers 15 residues. Trimming cost V 6 bases and J 4 bases, with 14 bases left between them. The chain's CDR3 is CASTYQGLGANVLTF. The CDR3 coding sequence is TGTGCCAGCACTTACCAGGGCCTCGGGGCCAACGTCCTGACTTTC.

The rearrangement joins TRBV7-9 to TRBJ1-3, with D uncertain. Deletions cut 3 bases from V and 1 base from J, with 10 bases between. Germline values: CDR1 SEHNR, CDR2 FQNEAQ (reference sequence). This CDR3 is built from 15 residues. The DNA of the CDR3 is TGTGCCAGCAGCTTGGACCGTCTTTCTGGAAACACCATATATTTT. It is translated as CASSLDRLSGNTIYF.

The rearrangement uses TRBV20-1 and TRBJ1-1; a weak D match, TRBD1 (5 bases). The V gene lost 5 bases and the J gene lost 2 bases, with 18 bases spanning the gap. The CDR3 has 15 amino acids. Germline V gene data show CDR1 as DFQATT and CDR2 as SNEGSKA (reference sequence). The CDR3 sequence: CSAPHWGRANTEAFF. CDR3 in DNA: TGCAGTGCTCCCCATTGGGGCAGGGCAAACACTGAAGCTTTCTTT.

This clonotype was recorded only once. The chain recombines TRBV29-1 with TRBJ2-1, with TRBD1 matching over 9 bases. Germline V lookup: CDR1 SQVTM, CDR2 ANQGSEA. V was clipped by 1 base and J by 7 bases; unmatched bases: 2. The CDR3 totals 13 residues. The CDR3 nucleotides read TGCAGCGTTGAAGGACAGGGGGGTAATGAGCAGTTCTTC. Encoded protein: CSVEGQGGNEQFF.

The V gene is TRBV28, the J gene TRBJ2-5, with D uncertain. V lost 2 bases, J lost 10 bases, and 11 bases lay in between. The CDR3 is 12 residues long. The V gene's germline CDR1 is MDHEN and CDR2 SYDVKM. CDR3 residues: CASSLPRKVQYF. The CDR3 nucleotides read TGTGCCAGCAGTTTACCACGGAAAGTCCAGTACTTC.